The next 28 T cell receptor beta chains were all read from a single sample in a study of shared clonotypes between healthy human individuals. Some clones are missing from TCRdb's copy, which holds only in-frame ones; the method was immunoSEQ multiplex PCR. The sample has roughly 2 million clones; approximately 94% are singletons. The material sequenced was naive CD4+ T cells sorted from blood. Subset specified: CD45RA+ positively selected. These receptors were taken from a man aged 18-30 years in good health.

The genes are TRBV9 and TRBJ2-5; D is ambiguous. The V gene's germline CDR1 is SGDLS and CDR2 YYNGEE. V was cut by 4 bases and J by 1 base, with 11 bases left in between. The CDR3 is made up of 14 amino acids. The chain's CDR3 is CASSPRRFQETQYF. CDR3 nucleotide sequence: TGTGCCAGCAGCCCCCGACGGTTCCAAGAGACCCAGTACTTC.

The CDR3: CASSYLRDTLLEQYF. The CDR3 DNA reads as TGTGCCAGCAGTTACTTACGGGACACCCTTTTGGAGCAGTACTTC. The rearrangement uses TRBV6-5 and TRBJ2-7; maybe TRBD1 (6 bases). Trimming took 1 base from V and 7 from J, leaving 17 bases between them. The CDR3 is 15 amino acids. Germline loops: CDR1 MNHEY, CDR2 SVGAGI.

Details on this clone: Other DNA sequences in the sample encode the same CDR3. In nucleotides, the CDR3 is TGTGCCAGCTCACCAGGCGGAGAGACCCAGTACTTC. It translates to CASSPGGETQYF. V gene TRBV18 combines with J gene TRBJ2-5, with D uncertain. This CDR3 has 12 amino acids. CDR1 and CDR2 from the germline V gene are KGHSH and LQKENI. Trimming left V 2 bases short and J 4 bases short, with 5 bases between.

The CDR3, as DNA: TGTGCCAGCAGCCCGAACCGCGGACAGGGCTGGAATCAGCCCCAGCATTTT. Amino acids: CASSPNRGQGWNQPQHF. The chain joins TRBV7-2 to TRBJ1-5; 8 positions agree with TRBD1. The germline V gene has CDR1 SGHTA and CDR2 FQGNSA. Trimming cost V 5 bases and J 4 bases; bases outside gene matches: 13. The CDR3 sequence is 17 residues long.

The J gene is TRBJ2-2, the V gene TRBV4-3, with D uncertain. This CDR3 region has 13 residues. CDR1 and CDR2 from the germline V gene are LGHNA and YSLEER. Trimming left V 4 bases short and J 6 bases short, with 9 bases between. CDR3 sequence (DNA): TGCGCCAGCAGCCCCCGAGAGGCCGGGGAGCTGTTTTTT. It codes for CASSPREAGELFF.

This clone was recorded once. This chain uses TRBV10-1 with TRBJ2-3; D is unresolved. Germline V gene data show CDR1 as WNHNN and CDR2 as SYGVQD (reference sequence). The length of the CDR3 is 16 residues. V dropped 3 bases and J dropped 4 bases, with 17 bases sitting between them. DNA of the CDR3: TGCGCCAGCAGTGAAAGGAGTCCTGGTGGCGCAGATACGCAGTATTTT. Amino acids: CASSERSPGGADTQYF.

The chain is built from TRBV7-2 and TRBJ2-5; 9 bases align to TRBD1. Germline-derived CDR1 and CDR2 are SGHTA and FQGNSA. V shed 5 bases, J shed 4 bases, and the junction held 8 bases outside the gene matches. The CDR3 totals 15 residues. CDR3 bases: TGTGCCAGCAGCGCAGGGACAGGGCGTGGAGAGACCCAGTACTTC. Its protein is CASSAGTGRGETQYF.

This rearrangement joins TRBV2 to TRBJ2-7; D unresolved. Trimming took off 5 bases at V and 3 bases at J, with 8 bases between the two ends. There are 12 residues in the CDR3. Germline-derived CDR1 and CDR2 are SNHLY and FYNNEI. In nucleotides, the CDR3 is TGTGCCAGCAGTTACTTCGTCTACGAGCAGTACTTC. Residues: CASSYFVYEQYF.

The chain recombines TRBV28 with TRBJ2-3, with 11 bases identical to TRBD1. Looked up from germline, CDR1 is MDHEN and CDR2 is SYDVKM. With 5 bases clipped from V and 4 bases from J, the junction kept 8 bases outside the gene matches. The CDR3 is made up of 16 amino acids. The CDR3 DNA follows: TGTGCCAGCAGTCGGGGGACAGGGGGGTATTCAGATACGCAGTATTTT. It specifies CASSRGTGGYSDTQYF.

The V and J genes are TRBV10-3 and TRBJ1-2; D remains ambiguous. The germline V gene has CDR1 ENHRY and CDR2 SYGVKD. Trimming stripped 2 bases from V and 6 bases from J, with 16 bases between. The CDR3 totals 15 residues. The CDR3, as DNA: TGTGCCATCAGTGAGACCCCGGCGGGAATGAATGGCTACACCTTC. Residues: CAISETPAGMNGYTF.

The rearrangement joins TRBV11-2 to TRBJ1-1; D is undetermined. The CDR3 sequence is 14 residues long. Germline lookup yields CDR1 SGHAT and CDR2 FQNNGV. V dropped 3 bases and J dropped 2 bases, with 10 bases sitting between them. In nucleotides, the CDR3 is TGTGCCAGCAGCTTCGGAGACGGCAACACTGAAGCTTTCTTT. Residues: CASSFGDGNTEAFF.

This rearrangement joins TRBV5-1 to TRBJ1-6; TRBD1 matches 7 bases. The germline V gene encodes CDR1 SGHRS and CDR2 YFSETQ. The CDR3 spans 14 residues. V lost 4 bases to trimming and J lost 7 bases; unmatched junction nucleotides: 5. The CDR3 reads CASSGGTVNSPLHF. CDR3 nucleotides: TGCGCCAGCAGCGGCGGGACAGTGAATTCACCCCTCCACTTT. The full variable domain, its missing parts supplied by reference TRBV5-1 and TRBJ1-6, is KAGVTQTPRYLIKTRGQQVTLSCSPISGHRSVSWYQQTPGQGLQFLFEYFSETQRNKGNFPGRFSGRQFSNSRSEMNVSTLELGDSALYLCASSGGTVNSPLHFGNGTRLTVT.

The CDR3 spells CASSPTGDRAYF. The CDR3, as DNA: TGTGCCAGCAGCCCAACGGGGGATCGTGCGTACTTC. V gene TRBV11-2 combines with J gene TRBJ2-7; perhaps TRBD2 as D (6 bases). Trimming pared 5 bases from V and 12 bases from J, leaving 17 bases between. The CDR3 runs 12 residues. Germline CDR1 SGHAT, CDR2 FQNNGV. Variable domain in full (rest from reference TRBV11-2 and TRBJ2-7): EAGVAQSPRYKIIEKRQSVAFWCNPISGHATLYWYQQILGQGPKLLIQFQNNGVVDDSQLPKDRFSAERLKGVDSTLKIQPAKLEDSAVYLCASSPTGDRAYFGPGTRLTVT.

CDR3 amino acids: CASSLDLRAEKLFF. DNA of the CDR3: TGTGCCAGCAGCCTCGACCTCCGGGCTGAAAAACTGTTTTTT. The chain links TRBV7-9 to TRBJ1-4; D ambiguous. CDR3 size: 14 residues. Trimming removed 5 bases from V and 7 bases from J, with 14 bases in between. CDR1 is SEHNR, CDR2 FQNEAQ, per germline (reference sequence).

This chain connects TRBV2 to TRBJ1-2; D is perhaps TRBD1 (5 bases). There are 15 residues in the CDR3. V lost 3 bases and J lost 7, with 18 bases in between. CDR1 and CDR2 from the germline V gene are SNHLY and FYNNEI. CDR3 nucleotide sequence: TGTGCCAGCAGTGACCTGGGACCGTCTTTTGGTGGCTACACCTTC. It codes for CASSDLGPSFGGYTF.

J is TRBJ1-1 and V is TRBV5-1; D gene unclear. V shed 4 bases and J shed 0 bases, with 13 bases lying between them. The V gene's germline CDR1 is SGHRS and CDR2 YFSETQ. There are 15 residues in the CDR3. The CDR3 region is CASSEAVEVNTEAFF. The CDR3 DNA reads TGCGCCAGCAGCGAAGCCGTCGAGGTGAACACTGAAGCTTTCTTT.

V usage is TRBV9 and J usage is TRBJ1-6; D gene uncertain. Germline V lookup: CDR1 SGDLS, CDR2 YYNGEE. V lost 0 bases, J lost 7 bases, and 14 bases lay in between. There are 16 residues in the CDR3. CDR3 amino acids: CASSVVPSAQNSPLHF. The CDR3 bases are TGTGCCAGCAGCGTAGTGCCCTCTGCCCAAAATTCACCCCTCCACTTT.

The chain couples TRBV19 to TRBJ1-1, with TRBD1 identical over 11 bases. This CDR3 region has 14 residues. The germline gives CDR1 LNHDA, CDR2 SQIVND (reference sequence). V was clipped by 6 bases and J by 5 bases; unmatched bases: 5. The CDR3 nucleotides are TGTGCCAGTAGAAGGACAGGGGGCATAACTGAAGCTTTCTTT. It specifies CASRRTGGITEAFF.

V usage is TRBV7-8 and J usage is TRBJ2-7; D may be TRBD1 (6 bases). In germline, CDR1 is SGHVS, CDR2 FQNEAQ. There are 12 residues in the CDR3. Trimming shortened V by 1 base and J by 7 bases, and 8 bases separated the two germline ends. The CDR3 spells CASSLVTGEQYF. For the CDR3, the DNA is TGTGCCAGCAGCTTAGTCACAGGGGAGCAGTACTTC.

The chain uses TRBV7-9 and TRBJ2-1; D remains unclear. Germline V gene data show CDR1 as SEHNR and CDR2 as FQNEAQ (reference sequence). CDR3 size: 12 residues. V dropped 4 bases and J dropped 11 bases, with 12 bases sitting between them. CDR3 sequence (DNA): TGTGCCAGCAGCTCCCTTAAAGTACAGCAGTTCTTC. It yields the protein CASSSLKVQQFF.

A few counts support this clone. This CDR3 is also generated by other DNA sequences in the sample. The CDR3 nucleotides are TGTGCCAGCAGTTACTCCGCTAACTATGGCTACACCTTC. The encoded protein is CASSYSANYGYTF. The chain combines TRBV6-5 with TRBJ1-2; D ambiguous. Germline V gene data show CDR1 as MNHEY and CDR2 as SVGAGI. The CDR3 runs 13 residues. The V gene lost 0 bases and the J gene lost 0 bases, with 2 bases spanning the gap.

The V and J genes are TRBV7-2 and TRBJ2-5; D not certain. V was shortened by 1 base and J by 5 bases, with 14 bases between the two germline ends. Germline V gene data show CDR1 as SGHTA and CDR2 as FQGNSA. This CDR3 spans 15 amino acids. CDR3 nucleotide sequence: TGTGCCAGCAGCTTAGAGGTGGGCCTGTCGGAGACCCAGTACTTC. It yields the protein CASSLEVGLSETQYF.

The chain couples TRBV5-4 to TRBJ2-7, with D uncertain. Germline V gives CDR1 SGHNT, CDR2 YYREEE (reference sequence). The V end was cut by 4 bases, the J end by 3 bases, with 14 bases between. The CDR3 has 14 amino acids. The CDR3 DNA follows: TGTGCCAGCAGCCCGTCGGACGGACGCTACGAGCAGTACTTC. Translation gives CASSPSDGRYEQYF. The full variable domain, in which reference TRBV5-4 and TRBJ2-7 provide the parts outside the CDR3, is ETGVTQSPTHLIKTRGQQVTLRCSSQSGHNTVSWYQQALGQGPQFIFQYYREEENGRGNFPPRFSGLQFPNYSSELNVNALELDDSALYLCASSPSDGRYEQYFGPGTRLTVT.

Details on this clone: Other DNA sequences in this sample translate to the same CDR3. The V call is TRBV14, the J call TRBJ2-3; D ambiguous. This CDR3 has 11 amino acids. V lost 3 bases to trimming and J lost 4 bases, with 2 bases between them. CDR1 is SGHDN, CDR2 FVKESK, per germline. The CDR3 sequence is CASSHSDTQYF. CDR3 nucleotide sequence: TGTGCCAGCAGCCATTCAGATACGCAGTATTTT. Full variable domain (missing parts from reference TRBV14 and TRBJ2-3): EAGVTQFPSHSVIEKGQTVTLRCDPISGHDNLYWYRRVMGKEIKFLLHFVKESKQDESGMPNNRFLAERTGGTYSTLKVQPAELEDSGVYFCASSHSDTQYFGPGTRLTVL.

The chain is built from TRBV5-6 and TRBJ2-3; 10 bases match TRBD2. CDR3 length equals 17 residues. Trimming at V came to 0 bases and at J to 5 bases, leaving 9 bases not matched to a gene. Per the germline V gene, CDR1 is SGHDT and CDR2 is YYEEEE. This CDR3 reads CASSLESYLAGVDTQYF. The DNA for the CDR3 is TGTGCCAGCAGCTTGGAATCCTATCTAGCGGGAGTAGATACGCAGTATTTT.

The chain is built from TRBV11-3 and TRBJ2-2; the match to TRBD2 covers 8 bases. This CDR3 spans 15 amino acids. The germline gives CDR1 SGHNT, CDR2 YENEEA. The J segment lost 0 bases and the V segment lost 3 bases, leaving 0 bases of the junction unmatched. The CDR3 DNA follows: TGTGCCAGCAGCTTCGGGAGGGCGAACACCGGGGAGCTGTTTTTT. Its protein is CASSFGRANTGELFF. Together with reference TRBV11-3 and TRBJ2-2, the CDR3 gives the full variable domain: EAGVVQSPRYKIIEKKQPVAFWCNPISGHNTLYWYLQNLGQGPELLIRYENEEAVDDSQLPKDRFSAERLKGVDSTLKIQPAELGDSAVYLCASSFGRANTGELFFGEGSRLTVL.

This chain joins TRBV10-3 and TRBJ1-1; D perhaps matches TRBD1 (6 bases). V lost 0 bases and J lost 1, with 12 bases in between. Germline-derived CDR1 and CDR2 are ENHRY and SYGVKD. The CDR3 is 16 amino acids. Here the CDR3 reads CAISESISQGNTEAFF. The CDR3 nucleotides are TGTGCCATCAGTGAGTCGATTTCACAGGGGAACACTGAAGCTTTCTTT.

The chain uses TRBV6-1 and TRBJ2-2, with unresolved D. The CDR3 runs 15 residues. The germline V gene has CDR1 MNHNS and CDR2 SASEGT. V shed 2 bases and J shed 5 bases, with 12 bases lying between them. This CDR3 is CASSETVFTTGELFF. CDR3 in DNA: TGTGCCAGCAGTGAAACGGTTTTTACAACCGGGGAGCTGTTTTTT.